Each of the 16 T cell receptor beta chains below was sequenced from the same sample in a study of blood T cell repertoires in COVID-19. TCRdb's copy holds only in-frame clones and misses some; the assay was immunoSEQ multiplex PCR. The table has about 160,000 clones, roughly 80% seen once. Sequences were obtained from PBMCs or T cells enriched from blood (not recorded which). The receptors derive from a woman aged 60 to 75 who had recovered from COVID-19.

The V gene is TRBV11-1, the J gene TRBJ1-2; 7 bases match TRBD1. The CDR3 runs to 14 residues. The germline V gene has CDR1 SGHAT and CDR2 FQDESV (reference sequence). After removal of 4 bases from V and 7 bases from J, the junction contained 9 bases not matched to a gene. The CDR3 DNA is TGTGCCAGCAGCTCTGACAGGGATGGAGGTGGCTACACCTTC. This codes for CASSSDRDGGGYTF.

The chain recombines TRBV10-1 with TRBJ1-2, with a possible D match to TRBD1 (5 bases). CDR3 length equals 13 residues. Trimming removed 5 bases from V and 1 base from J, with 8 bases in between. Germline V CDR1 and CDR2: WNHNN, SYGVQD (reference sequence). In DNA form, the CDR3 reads TGCGCCAGCAGTAAGACAGTTAACTATGGCTACACCTTC. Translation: CASSKTVNYGYTF.

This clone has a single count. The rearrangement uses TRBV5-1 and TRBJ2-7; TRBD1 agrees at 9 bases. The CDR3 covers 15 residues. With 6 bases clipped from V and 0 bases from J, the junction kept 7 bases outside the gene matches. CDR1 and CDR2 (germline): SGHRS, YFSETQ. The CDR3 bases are TGCGCCAGCATCATTAAGGGACAGGGCTCCTACGAGCAGTACTTC. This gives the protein CASIIKGQGSYEQYF.

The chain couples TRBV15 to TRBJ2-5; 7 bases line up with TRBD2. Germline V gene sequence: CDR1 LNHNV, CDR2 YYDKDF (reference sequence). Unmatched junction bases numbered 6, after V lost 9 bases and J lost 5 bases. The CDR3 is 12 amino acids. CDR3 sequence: CATTAGRETQYF. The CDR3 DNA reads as TGTGCCACAACAGCGGGACGGGAGACCCAGTACTTC.

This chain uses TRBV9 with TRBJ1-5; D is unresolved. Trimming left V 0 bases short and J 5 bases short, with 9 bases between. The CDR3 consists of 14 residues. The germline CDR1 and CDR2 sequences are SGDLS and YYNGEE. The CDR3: CASSVDRGDQPQHF. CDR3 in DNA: TGTGCCAGCAGCGTAGACCGGGGAGATCAGCCCCAGCATTTT.

CDR3 in amino acids: CASSGQGVVPEAFF. The DNA for the CDR3 is TGTGCCAGCAGTGGACAGGGGGTGGTTCCTGAAGCTTTCTTT. The J gene is TRBJ1-1, the V gene TRBV25-1, with 9 bases fitting TRBD1. Germline lookup yields CDR1 MGHDK and CDR2 SYGVNS. With 4 bases clipped from V and 6 bases from J, the junction kept 6 bases outside the gene matches. This CDR3 is built from 14 residues. Full variable domain (remainder filled in from reference TRBV25-1 and TRBJ1-1): EADIYQTPRYLVIGTGKKITLECSQTMGHDKMYWYQQDPGMELHLIHYSYGVNSTEKGDLSSESTVSRIRTEHFPLTLESARPSHTSQYLCASSGQGVVPEAFFGQGTRLTVV.

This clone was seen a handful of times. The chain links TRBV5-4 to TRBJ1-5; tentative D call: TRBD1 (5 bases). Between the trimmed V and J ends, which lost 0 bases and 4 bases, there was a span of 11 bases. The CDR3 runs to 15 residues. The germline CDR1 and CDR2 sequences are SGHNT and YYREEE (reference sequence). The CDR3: CASSLGAGLNQPQHF. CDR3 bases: TGTGCCAGCAGCTTGGGGGCAGGGCTTAATCAGCCCCAGCATTTT. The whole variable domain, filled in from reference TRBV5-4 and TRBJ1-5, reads ETGVTQSPTHLIKTRGQQVTLRCSSQSGHNTVSWYQQALGQGPQFIFQYYREEENGRGNFPPRFSGLQFPNYSSELNVNALELDDSALYLCASSLGAGLNQPQHFGDGTRLSIL.

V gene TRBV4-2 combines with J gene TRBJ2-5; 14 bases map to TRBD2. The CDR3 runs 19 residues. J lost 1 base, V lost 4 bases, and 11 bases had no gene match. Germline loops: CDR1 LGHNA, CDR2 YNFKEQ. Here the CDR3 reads CASSRREGTSGGIQETQYF. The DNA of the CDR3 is TGTGCCAGCAGCCGCAGAGAGGGGACTAGCGGGGGAATCCAAGAGACCCAGTACTTC.

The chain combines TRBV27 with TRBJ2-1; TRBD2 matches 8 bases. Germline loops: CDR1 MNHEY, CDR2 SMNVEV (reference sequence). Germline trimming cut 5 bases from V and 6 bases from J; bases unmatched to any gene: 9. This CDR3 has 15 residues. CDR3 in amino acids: CASSVRGGRVNEQFF. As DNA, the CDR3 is TGTGCCAGCAGTGTCCGGGGGGGTCGAGTCAATGAGCAGTTCTTC.

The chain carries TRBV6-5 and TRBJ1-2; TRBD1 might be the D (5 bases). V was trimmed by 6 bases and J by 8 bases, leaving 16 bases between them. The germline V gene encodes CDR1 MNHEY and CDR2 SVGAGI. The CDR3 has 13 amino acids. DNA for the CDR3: TGTGCCAGCAGCCGAACTTTGGGGCACGGCTACACCTTC. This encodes CASSRTLGHGYTF.

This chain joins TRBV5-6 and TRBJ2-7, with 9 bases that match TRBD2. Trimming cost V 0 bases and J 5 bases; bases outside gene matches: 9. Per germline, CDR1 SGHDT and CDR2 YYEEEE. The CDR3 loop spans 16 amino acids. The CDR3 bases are TGTGCCAGCAGCTTGGCCTTTGCGGGGGGGTTCCACGAGCAGTACTTC. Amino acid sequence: CASSLAFAGGFHEQYF.

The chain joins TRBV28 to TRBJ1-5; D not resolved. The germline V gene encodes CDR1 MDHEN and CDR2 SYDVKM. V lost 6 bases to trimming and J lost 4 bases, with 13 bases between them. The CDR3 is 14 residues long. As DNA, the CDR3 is TGTGCCAGCAGCCCCAGCGGGGTTAATCAGCCCCAGCATTTT. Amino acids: CASSPSGVNQPQHF.

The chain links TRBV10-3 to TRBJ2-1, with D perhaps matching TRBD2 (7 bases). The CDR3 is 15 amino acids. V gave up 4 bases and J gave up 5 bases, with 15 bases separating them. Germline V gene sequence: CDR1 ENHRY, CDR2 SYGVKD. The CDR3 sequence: CAISASAGANNEQFF. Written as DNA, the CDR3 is TGTGCCATCAGTGCTTCGGCGGGGGCGAACAATGAGCAGTTCTTC.

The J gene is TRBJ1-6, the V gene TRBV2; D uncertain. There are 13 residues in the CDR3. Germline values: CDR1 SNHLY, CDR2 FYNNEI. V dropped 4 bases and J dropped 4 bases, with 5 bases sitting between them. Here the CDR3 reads CASSGRYNSPLHF. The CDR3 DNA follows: TGTGCCAGCAGTGGGCGGTATAATTCACCCCTCCACTTT.

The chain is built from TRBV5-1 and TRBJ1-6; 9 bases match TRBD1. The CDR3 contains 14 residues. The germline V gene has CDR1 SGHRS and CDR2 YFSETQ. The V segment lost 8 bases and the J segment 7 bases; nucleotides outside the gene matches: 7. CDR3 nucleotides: TGCGCCAGTACACCGGGACAGGGCAATTCACCCCTCCACTTT. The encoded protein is CASTPGQGNSPLHF.

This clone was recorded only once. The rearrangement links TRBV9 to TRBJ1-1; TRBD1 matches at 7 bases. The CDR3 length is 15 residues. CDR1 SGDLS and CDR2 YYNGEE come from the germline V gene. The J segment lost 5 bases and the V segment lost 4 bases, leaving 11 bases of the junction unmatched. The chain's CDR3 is CASSPRGARDTEAFF. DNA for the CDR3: TGTGCCAGCAGCCCCAGGGGGGCGCGGGATACTGAAGCTTTCTTT.